Below are 30 T cell receptor beta chains sequenced from a single sample in a study of T cells in Graves' hyperthyroidism and ophthalmopathy. RNA transcripts yielded amplified TCR beta CDR3 regions. The HTBI primer set served for first-round RT-PCR of the TCR CDR3. Each CDR3 protein gets one entry after TCRdb re-called the multiplex PCR reads with MiXCR. The data hold a few hundred thousand distinct CDR3 sequences, with approximately 16% observed a single time. Material for sequencing was blood. The receptors originated from a woman aged 45-65 years with Graves' hyperthyroidism.

This chain joins TRBV28 and TRBJ2-1; 9 nucleotides agree with TRBD1. Germline V gene data show CDR1 as MDHEN and CDR2 as SYDVKM. After removal of 4 bases from V and 4 bases from J, the junction contained 11 bases not matched to a gene. This CDR3 has 17 residues. CDR3 bases: TGTGCCAGCAGTTCACCGATCCGTGGGACAGGGTACAATGAGCAGTTCTTC. Residues: CASSSPIRGTGYNEQFF.

The chain employs TRBV20-1 and TRBJ2-7; TRBD1 might be the D (5 bases). This CDR3 has 15 residues. From germline, CDR1 is DFQATT and CDR2 SNEGSKA (reference sequence). Trimming stripped 0 bases from V and 4 bases from J, with 16 bases between. The CDR3 protein is CSARDLGHGLYEQYF. The CDR3 region has the DNA TGCAGTGCTAGAGATCTCGGACACGGGCTTTACGAGCAGTACTTC.

Of note for this clonotype: A much larger clone differs by one base, so this may be a read error. The chain carries TRBV10-3 and TRBJ2-1; the D gene is possibly TRBD1 (7 bases). Trimming cost V 10 bases and J 8 bases, with 18 bases left between them. The CDR3 is 13 residues long. Germline V CDR1 and CDR2: ENHRY, SYGVKD. The CDR3 loop reads CATSPRGDDEQFF. The CDR3 coding sequence is TGTGCCACGTCCCCCAGGGGGGACGATGAGCAGTTCTTC.

V gene TRBV20-1 combines with J gene TRBJ2-1; 9 nucleotides agree with TRBD2. This CDR3 is 15 amino acids long. The germline gives CDR1 DFQATT, CDR2 SNEGSKA (reference sequence). The trim removed 5 bases at V and 8 bases at J, leaving 13 bases unmatched. The CDR3 loop reads CSASPDSGSSDEQFF. The CDR3 nucleotides read TGCAGTGCTTCCCCGGATAGCGGGAGCTCCGATGAGCAGTTCTTC.

The table lists this clonotype with many counts. This chain joins TRBV19 and TRBJ2-7, with D hard to call. The CDR3 contains 17 residues. From germline, CDR1 is LNHDA and CDR2 SQIVND (reference sequence). V was trimmed by 3 bases and J by 0 bases, leaving 18 bases between them. CDR3 bases: TGTGCCAGTAGTATGGTCCCGCTGCCTGGCAGCTCCTACGAGCAGTACTTC. It encodes CASSMVPLPGSSYEQYF.

The genes are TRBV20-1 and TRBJ2-2; D might be TRBD1 or TRBD2, each matching 7 bases. The CDR3 is 15 amino acids. V lost 1 base, J lost 7 bases, and 16 bases lay in between. Germline values: CDR1 DFQATT, CDR2 SNEGSKA (reference sequence). CDR3 nucleotides: TGCAGTGCTAGAGTTCAGGGGGGGTTAAGCGGGGAGCTGTTTTTT. It specifies CSARVQGGLSGELFF.

The DNA of the CDR3 is TGTGCCAGCAGCCACTGGACTAGCGGGAGGAGTCCCTACAATGAGCAGTTCTTC. Translating it yields CASSHWTSGRSPYNEQFF. The chain combines TRBV14 with TRBJ2-1; 14 bases line up with TRBD2. The J segment lost 2 bases and the V segment lost 3 bases, leaving 6 bases of the junction unmatched. CDR3 length equals 18 residues. Looked up from germline, CDR1 is SGHDN and CDR2 is FVKESK.

The sample holds many counts of this clonotype. The chain recombines TRBV10-3 with TRBJ2-1; tentative D call: TRBD2 (6 bases). This CDR3 is 14 amino acids long. Germline CDR1 is ENHRY and CDR2 is SYGVKD. The germline V and J ends were trimmed by 7 bases and 4 bases, with 14 bases remaining between them. This chain's CDR3 is CAIKGEADYNEQFF. Written as DNA, the CDR3 is TGTGCCATCAAAGGGGAGGCGGATTACAATGAGCAGTTCTTC.

This clonotype was counted at least ten times. The chain employs TRBV27 and TRBJ1-1; 7 bases map to TRBD1. The CDR3 contains 14 residues. V shed 6 bases, J shed 2 bases, and the junction held 6 bases outside the gene matches. Germline V gene data show CDR1 as MNHEY and CDR2 as SMNVEV (reference sequence). The CDR3 region has the DNA TGTGCCAGCAGATGGACAGGACTAAACACTGAAGCTTTCTTT. Protein: CASRWTGLNTEAFF.

As regards this clonotype: This clone may be a read error of a much larger clone one base away. The chain recombines TRBV9 with TRBJ2-1, with D perhaps matching TRBD2 (7 bases). This CDR3 region has 15 residues. In germline, CDR1 is SGDLS, CDR2 YYNGEE. Deletions cut 3 bases from V and 13 bases from J, with 23 bases between. Here the CDR3 reads CASSETGGSSGTQFF. The CDR3 region has the DNA TGTGCCAGCAGCGAAACGGGGGGCTCGTCTGGGACCCAGTTCTTC.

This clonotype was seen only a few times. The chain employs TRBV6-6 and TRBJ1-1; D call uncertain. Germline V lookup: CDR1 MNHNY, CDR2 SVGAGI (reference sequence). CDR3 length: 15 amino acids. V gave up 2 bases and J gave up 7 bases, with 17 bases separating them. The CDR3: CASSYGPREALEAFF. The CDR3 coding sequence is TGTGCCAGCAGTTACGGTCCCCGAGAGGCACTTGAAGCTTTCTTT.

The chain couples TRBV5-1 to TRBJ2-6, with 9 bases that match TRBD1. The junction had 3 bases not matched to a gene; V was cut back by 3 bases and J by 2 bases. This CDR3 has 16 amino acids. Germline CDR1 is SGHRS and CDR2 is YFSETQ. CDR3 loop: CASSSTGGAGANVLTF. In nucleotides, the CDR3 is TGCGCCAGCAGCTCGACAGGGGGAGCTGGGGCCAACGTCCTGACTTTC. The whole variable domain, filled in from reference TRBV5-1 and TRBJ2-6, reads KAGVTQTPRYLIKTRGQQVTLSCSPISGHRSVSWYQQTPGQGLQFLFEYFSETQRNKGNFPGRFSGRQFSNSRSEMNVSTLELGDSALYLCASSSTGGAGANVLTFGAGSRLTVL.

The V gene is TRBV19, the J gene TRBJ2-7; either TRBD1 or TRBD2 may supply D (5 bases each). CDR1 LNHDA and CDR2 SQIVND come from the germline V gene (reference sequence). The CDR3 loop spans 14 amino acids. V was pared by 5 bases and J by 4 bases, with 15 bases between. As DNA, the CDR3 is TGTGCCAGTAGTCCCGTCGGGACCCATTACGAGCAGTACTTC. Protein: CASSPVGTHYEQYF.

In this sample, this clonotype turned up many times. The V gene is TRBV11-3, the J gene TRBJ2-3; D not resolved. This CDR3 is built from 15 residues. The germline V and J ends were trimmed by 2 bases and 1 base, with 10 bases remaining between them. Germline V gives CDR1 SGHNT, CDR2 YENEEA. The chain's CDR3 is CASSLPAWGTDTQYF. The CDR3, as DNA: TGTGCCAGCAGCTTACCCGCCTGGGGCACAGATACGCAGTATTTT.

In its sample, this clonotype was seen a few times. This chain links TRBV28 with TRBJ1-1; D is possibly TRBD1 (5 bases). Germline CDR1 reads MDHEN; CDR2 reads SYDVKM. V gave up 5 bases and J gave up 0 bases, with 19 bases separating them. This CDR3 is 17 amino acids long. The CDR3 region is CASSLTVRGGLNTEAFF. CDR3 sequence (DNA): TGTGCCAGCAGTCTAACGGTGCGTGGGGGGTTGAACACTGAAGCTTTCTTT. The variable domain in full, with the rest retrieved from reference TRBV28 and TRBJ1-1, is DVKVTQSSRYLVKRTGEKVFLECVQDMDHENMFWYRQDPGLGLRLIYFSYDVKMKEKGDIPEGYSVSREKKERFSLILESASTNQTSMYLCASSLTVRGGLNTEAFFGQGTRLTVV.

This clonotype was detected ten times or more. The V gene is TRBV5-6, the J gene TRBJ1-5; D is ambiguous. Germline-derived CDR1 and CDR2 are SGHDT and YYEEEE. The V and J ends lost 0 bases and 0 bases respectively, with 7 bases between them. There are 15 residues in the CDR3. The CDR3 here is CASSLGSLSNQPQHF. In DNA, the CDR3 is TGTGCCAGCAGCTTGGGTAGTCTTAGCAATCAGCCCCAGCATTTT.

This clonotype has at least ten counts. This chain joins TRBV11-2 and TRBJ2-3, with D hard to call. V was trimmed by 2 bases and J by 0 bases, leaving 18 bases between them. Germline V gene data show CDR1 as SGHAT and CDR2 as FQNNGV. The CDR3 is 18 residues long. In DNA, the CDR3 is TGTGCCAGCAGCTTACGGCCCCTAGGAGCCGTAAGCACAGATACGCAGTATTTT. Amino acids: CASSLRPLGAVSTDTQYF.

This clonotype was counted at least ten times. The germline gene is not matched at one end of the junction; a read error may be the cause. The rearrangement uses TRBV2 and TRBJ2-2, with 12 bases that match TRBD2. Germline values: CDR1 SNHLY, CDR2 FYNNEI. There are 16 residues in the CDR3. The CDR3 sequence is CASSEASGRGAGELFF. CDR3 sequence (DNA): TGTGCCAGCAGCGAAGCTAGCGGGAGGGGCGCCGGGGAGCTGTTTTTT.

Many counts were recorded for this clonotype. The chain carries TRBV7-8 and TRBJ2-7; D might be TRBD1 (6 bases). Germline V gene data show CDR1 as SGHVS and CDR2 as FQNEAQ. CDR3 length: 14 amino acids. V was trimmed by 1 base and J by 3 bases, leaving 10 bases between them. The CDR3 DNA reads TGTGCCAGCAGCTTAGTACGACAGGACTACGAGCAGTACTTC. Amino acid sequence: CASSLVRQDYEQYF.

Here the CDR3 reads CSVLNGETQYF. CDR3 DNA: TGCAGCGTTTTAAATGGGGAGACCCAGTACTTC. The chain couples TRBV29-1 to TRBJ2-5; D not resolved. CDR3 size: 11 residues. Germline V gives CDR1 SQVTM, CDR2 ANQGSEA. Trimming shortened V by 5 bases and J by 5 bases, and 9 bases separated the two germline ends.

As concerns this clonotype: A read error may be the cause here, since a much bigger clone is one base away. The gene calls are TRBV12-5 and TRBJ2-7, with TRBD1 matching 7 bases. The CDR3 loop spans 17 amino acids. Per the germline V gene, CDR1 is LGHNT and CDR2 is FRNRAP. The DNA of the CDR3 is TGTGCTAGTTGTTTGGCGGCCCTACAGGGGAGCTCCTACGAGCAGTACTTC. It is translated as CASCLAALQGSSYEQYF.

Concerning this clonotype: Just one base apart from a much larger clone, this may be a read error. The J gene is TRBJ2-3, the V gene TRBV7-3; 10 nucleotides agree with TRBD2. V was pared by 2 bases and J by 6 bases, with 11 bases of the junction left unmatched. The CDR3 is 17 amino acids. Germline V lookup: CDR1 SGHTA, CDR2 FQGTGA. CDR3 DNA: TGTGCCAGCAGCTTATATGTTAGCGGGAGGATGAGGGATACGCAGTATTTT. It codes for CASSLYVSGRMRDTQYF.

This clonotype appeared many times. This chain uses TRBV7-9 with TRBJ2-3; 13 bases map to TRBD2. Trimming cost V 5 bases and J 2 bases; bases outside gene matches: 16. CDR1 and CDR2 from the germline V gene are SEHNR and FQNEAQ (reference sequence). This CDR3 is built from 20 residues. The DNA for the CDR3 is TGTGCCAGCAGCAATACCCCCACTAGCGGGAGGGCCTCGACCACAGATACGCAGTATTTT. Its protein is CASSNTPTSGRASTTDTQYF. Drawing the rest from reference TRBV7-9 and TRBJ2-3, the complete variable domain is DTGVSQNPRHKITKRGQNVTFRCDPISEHNRLYWYRQTLGQGPEFLTYFQNEAQLEKSRLLSDRFSAERPKGSFSTLEIQRTEQGDSAMYLCASSNTPTSGRASTTDTQYFGPGTRLTVL.

This clonotype was counted at least ten times. The chain links TRBV28 to TRBJ2-3; D is ambiguous. The germline CDR1 and CDR2 sequences are MDHEN and SYDVKM. The V gene lost 10 bases and the J gene lost 3 bases, with 23 bases spanning the gap. The CDR3 spans 16 residues. CDR3 amino acids: CATGSLIFTMTDTQYF. The CDR3 DNA reads as TGTGCCACCGGTTCTCTAATATTCACAATGACAGATACGCAGTATTTT.

This clonotype was observed many times. This chain links TRBV11-2 with TRBJ1-3, with D hard to call. V was cut by 0 bases and J by 3 bases, with 9 bases left in between. This CDR3 spans 15 amino acids. CDR1 SGHAT and CDR2 FQNNGV come from the germline V gene. The CDR3, as DNA: TGTGCCAGCAGCTTAGATCGAGGATTTGGAAACACCATATATTTT. This encodes CASSLDRGFGNTIYF. Variable domain in full (rest from reference TRBV11-2 and TRBJ1-3): EAGVAQSPRYKIIEKRQSVAFWCNPISGHATLYWYQQILGQGPKLLIQFQNNGVVDDSQLPKDRFSAERLKGVDSTLKIQPAKLEDSAVYLCASSLDRGFGNTIYFGEGSWLTVV.

This clonotype was detected many times. This sequence joins TRBV28 and TRBJ2-7, with D uncertain. V lost 0 bases to trimming and J lost 9 bases, with 9 bases between them. The V gene's germline CDR1 is MDHEN and CDR2 SYDVKM. This CDR3 comprises 12 residues. CDR3 nucleotide sequence: TGTGCCAGCAGTTTATGGGTCGACGGGCAGTACTTC. Residues: CASSLWVDGQYF.

This chain uses TRBV5-1 with TRBJ2-1, with 12 bases aligning to TRBD1. Germline assignment: CDR1 SGHRS and CDR2 YFSETQ. The CDR3 is 17 amino acids. J gave up 8 bases and V 3 bases, and 12 bases lay outside the gene matches. The CDR3 DNA sequence: TGCGCCAGCAGCTCGGGACAGGGGGCGCTGCCTGTGGATGAGCAGTTCTTC. Amino acid sequence: CASSSGQGALPVDEQFF.

The chain joins TRBV11-3 to TRBJ2-7; possibly TRBD1 or TRBD2 for D (5 bases each). Germline V gene sequence: CDR1 SGHNT, CDR2 YENEEA. The V end was cut by 2 bases, the J end by 5 bases, with 10 bases between. The CDR3 covers 13 residues. This CDR3 is CASSLSGTHEQYF. The CDR3 coding sequence is TGTGCCAGCAGCTTATCAGGGACCCACGAGCAGTACTTC.

This clonotype was seen more than once but under ten times. The CDR3 DNA reads as TGTGCCTGGAGAAGCGGCACTAGCACAGATACGCAGTATTTT. This sequence encodes CAWRSGTSTDTQYF. This chain uses TRBV30 with TRBJ2-3; D possibly corresponds to TRBD2 (5 bases). Trimming removed 3 bases from V and 0 bases from J, with 10 bases in between. There are 14 residues in the CDR3. Germline V gene sequence: CDR1 GTSNPN, CDR2 SVGIG (reference sequence).

This clonotype was seen a few times. The genes are TRBV9 and TRBJ2-1, with unresolved D. This CDR3 comprises 16 residues. The germline CDR1 and CDR2 sequences are SGDLS and YYNGEE. The V end lost 2 bases, the J end lost 0 bases, and 12 bases lay between the germline ends. The chain's CDR3 is CASSVKTSSSYNEQFF. The CDR3 bases are TGTGCCAGCAGCGTCAAGACGTCTAGCTCCTACAATGAGCAGTTCTTC.